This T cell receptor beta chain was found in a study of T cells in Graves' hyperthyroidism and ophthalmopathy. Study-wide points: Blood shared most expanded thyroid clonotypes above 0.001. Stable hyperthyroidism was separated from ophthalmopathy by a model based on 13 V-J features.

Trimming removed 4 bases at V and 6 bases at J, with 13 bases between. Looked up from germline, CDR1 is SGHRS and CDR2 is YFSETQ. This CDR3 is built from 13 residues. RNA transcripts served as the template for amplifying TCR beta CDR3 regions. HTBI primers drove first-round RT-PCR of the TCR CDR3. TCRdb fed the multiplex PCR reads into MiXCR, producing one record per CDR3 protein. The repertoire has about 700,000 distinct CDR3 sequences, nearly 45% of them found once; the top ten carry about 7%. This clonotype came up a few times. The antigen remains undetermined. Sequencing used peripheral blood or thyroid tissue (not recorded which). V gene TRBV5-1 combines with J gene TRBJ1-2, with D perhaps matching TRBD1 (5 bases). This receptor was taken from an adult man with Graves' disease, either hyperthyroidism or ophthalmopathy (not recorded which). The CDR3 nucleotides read TGCGCCAGCAGCCGCGCCGGGACGGATGGCTACACCTTC. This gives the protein CASSRAGTDGYTF.